These T cell receptor beta chains were read from a single sample in a study of blood T cell repertoires in COVID-19. Profiling relied on immunoSEQ multiplex PCR, and the TCRdb table lists in-frame clones only, not all of them. The table records about 160,000 clones, roughly nine tenths of them present only once. The sample consisted of peripheral blood. These receptor sequences come from an older woman with acute or convalescent COVID-19. Both conserved end residues are part of each CDR3. The D gene is left open where the match is weak. Rows give clone size only sometimes, using once, few, many, or a class for an expanded clone.

V gene	J gene	D gene	clone size	CDR3 length	CDR3 DNA	CDR3 protein
TRBV7-8	TRBJ1-3	NA	NA	17	TGTGCCAGCAGCTTAGCGTTCGTAGGGAGCTCTGGAAACACCATATATTTT	CASSLAFVGSSGNTIYF
TRBV19	TRBJ2-7	TRBD1	NA	14	TGTGCCAGTAGGAAGACAGGGGTACCCGTCGAGCAGTACTTC	CASRKTGVPVEQYF
TRBV5-6	TRBJ1-2	NA	NA	15	TGTGCCAGCAGCCACTCTGGGAGGGGGTATTTTGGCTACACCTTC	CASSHSGRGYFGYTF
TRBV24-1	TRBJ2-1	NA	NA	17	TGTGCCACCAGTGATCCCGGGCCAGCGGCCTCCTACAATGAGCAGTTCTTC	CATSDPGPAASYNEQFF
TRBV6-6	TRBJ2-7	TRBD2	once	24	TGTGCCAGCAGCTACGGGACTTTCCTTCAGGGGGCAGTTAGACTAGCGGGGAACTCCTACGAGCAGTACTTC	CASSYGTFLQGAVRLAGNSYEQYF
TRBV9	TRBJ2-2	TRBD1	NA	16	TGTGCCAGCAGCGTAGATCCACAGGGGGCTTCCGGGGAGCTGTTTTTT	CASSVDPQGASGELFF
TRBV9	TRBJ1-2	TRBD1	NA	14	TGTGCCAGCAGCGGAGGGACAGGGCACTATGGCTACACCTTC	CASSGGTGHYGYTF
TRBV10-3	TRBJ2-2	TRBD2	few	14	TGTGCCATCAGCGGGACTAGCAGGGCCGGGGAGCTGTTTTTT	CAISGTSRAGELFF
TRBV4-3	TRBJ2-7	TRBD1	NA	16	TGCGCCAGCAGCCAAGATAAGAACAGGGGGTTCGACGAGCAGTACTTC	CASSQDKNRGFDEQYF
TRBV7-2	TRBJ2-2	NA	NA	16	TGTGCCAGCAGCTTAGTTCGGCCAGGGGTGGCCGGGGAGCTGTTTTTT	CASSLVRPGVAGELFF
TRBV6-2/TRBV6-3	TRBJ1-2	NA	few	16	TGTGCCAGCAGTTACTCGAGTCTCCGACCCATAGCCGGCTACACCTTC	CASSYSSLRPIAGYTF
TRBV2	TRBJ1-2	TRBD1	NA	14	TGTGCCAGCAGAATAGACAGGGGACTTTATGGCTACACCTTC	CASRIDRGLYGYTF
TRBV5-8	TRBJ1-5	TRBD1	NA	16	TGTGCCAGCAGAAACGGACAGGGAGTTGGCAATCAGCCCCAGCATTTT	CASRNGQGVGNQPQHF
TRBV5-4	TRBJ1-1	TRBD1	once	16	TGTGCCAGCAGCCCCTGGACAGGGGGCATGAACACTGAAGCTTTCTTT	CASSPWTGGMNTEAFF
TRBV7-2	TRBJ1-2	NA	NA	14	TGTGCCAGCAGCTTTCAGGTATTTAACTATGGCTACACCTTC	CASSFQVFNYGYTF
TRBV28	TRBJ1-5	TRBD1	NA	16	TGTGCCAGCAGTCTCCAATCTGGACAGGGGAGGCAGCCCCAGCATTTT	CASSLQSGQGRQPQHF
TRBV5-5	TRBJ1-4	NA	NA	14	TGTGCCAGCAGCTTGAGAGCAACTAATGAAAAACTGTTTTTT	CASSLRATNEKLFF
TRBV27	TRBJ1-1	NA	NA	15	TGTGCCAGCATTCCCTCCGGGACACAGAACACTGAAGCTTTCTTT	CASIPSGTQNTEAFF
TRBV18	TRBJ1-1	NA	NA	16	TGTGCCAGCTCACCACCACGGGGGGGGGACAACACTGAAGCTTTCTTT	CASSPPRGGDNTEAFF
TRBV4-3	TRBJ1-4	NA	NA	15	TGCGCCAGCAGCCACGGACAGTCCCCAGGGGAAAAACTGTTTTTT	CASSHGQSPGEKLFF
TRBV6-5	TRBJ2-7	TRBD1	once	15	TGTGCCAGCAGTTATTCAGGGACAGGCCTTCACGAGCAGTACTTC	CASSYSGTGLHEQYF
TRBV9	TRBJ1-1	TRBD1	once	13	TGTGCCAGCAGCGTAGGGCAGGGGGCTGAAGCTTTCTTT	CASSVGQGAEAFF
TRBV4-1	TRBJ1-5	NA	NA	21	TGCGCCAGCAGCCAATTTCAAAGGGGCGGTATCACCGCTGATAGCAATCAGCCCCAGCATTTT	CASSQFQRGGITADSNQPQHF
TRBV27	TRBJ1-1	TRBD1	NA	14	TGTGCCAGCAGAATGACAGGGGGTAACACTGAAGCTTTCTTT	CASRMTGGNTEAFF
TRBV4-2	TRBJ1-5	TRBD1	NA	15	TGTGCCAGCAGCCAGACAGGGGCTAGCAATCAGCCCCAGCATTTT	CASSQTGASNQPQHF
TRBV7-3	TRBJ2-2	TRBD2	once	17	TGTGCCAGCAGCGCCTCACGACTAGCGGGAGGTCCCGGGGAGCTGTTTTTT	CASSASRLAGGPGELFF
TRBV20-1	TRBJ2-5	TRBD2	NA	14	TGCAGTGCTAGTCCGGGACTAGCGGGAGGAACCCAGTACTTC	CSASPGLAGGTQYF
TRBV7-8	TRBJ2-1	TRBD1	NA	15	TGTGCCAGCAGCTTACGACAGGGCTCCTACAATGAGCAGTTCTTC	CASSLRQGSYNEQFF
TRBV7-6	TRBJ2-5	NA	once	17	TGTGCCAGCAGCCCTGTCATCGCGGGCTCAGCTCAAGAGACCCAGTACTTC	CASSPVIAGSAQETQYF
TRBV5-4	TRBJ2-7	TRBD2	NA	14	TGTGCCAGCACGACCGGGGGGGGCGGGTACGAGCAGTACTTC	CASTTGGGGYEQYF
TRBV7-6	TRBJ2-3	TRBD2	NA	18	TGTGCCAGCAGCCCCGGGGTAGCGGGAGGGTCTGGCACAGATACGCAGTATTTT	CASSPGVAGGSGTDTQYF
TRBV28	TRBJ2-7	NA	NA	13	TGTGCCAGCACCTCGGGAGGGGGCCGCGAGCAGTACTTC	CASTSGGGREQYF
TRBV18	TRBJ2-7	TRBD2	few	14	TGTGCCAGCTCCCCTAGCGGGAGTTCAGGCGAGCAGTACTTC	CASSPSGSSGEQYF
TRBV30	TRBJ2-6	NA	NA	14	TGTGCCTGGAGTGTACGGTCCGGGGCCAACGTCCTGACTTTC	CAWSVRSGANVLTF
TRBV5-1	TRBJ2-2	NA	once	15	TGCGCCAGCAGCTCAGATGAAACAGGGCTCGGGGAGCTGTTTTTT	CASSSDETGLGELFF
TRBV27	TRBJ2-1	NA	NA	16	TGTGCCAGCAGTTTAGGCGGGCTCGTCTCCTACAATGAGCAGTTCTTC	CASSLGGLVSYNEQFF
TRBV24-1	TRBJ2-1	TRBD1	NA	18	TGTGCCACCAGTGACCTAACGACAGGGGAAGGGGGCAAGAATGAGCAGTTCTTC	CATSDLTTGEGGKNEQFF
TRBV14	TRBJ1-2	NA	once	16	TGTGCCAGCAGCCAGGGCAGGGAGAGGGGGTACGATGGCTACACCTTC	CASSQGRERGYDGYTF
TRBV28	TRBJ2-3	TRBD2	NA	18	TGTGCCAGCAGGAGCCGAAGGACTAGCGGGAATAGCACAGATACGCAGTATTTT	CASRSRRTSGNSTDTQYF
TRBV7-8	TRBJ2-5	TRBD2	NA	13	TGTGCCAGCAGCTCGGGACTAAAAGAGACCCAGTACTTC	CASSSGLKETQYF
TRBV6-6	TRBJ1-1	NA	NA	14	TGTGCCAGCAGTTTCTCGGAGGTGAACACTGAAGCTTTCTTT	CASSFSEVNTEAFF
TRBV11-1	TRBJ2-7	NA	NA	13	TGTGCCAGCAGCTTAACACGAACCTACGAGCAGTACTTC	CASSLTRTYEQYF
TRBV5-4	TRBJ2-5	TRBD2	few	17	TGTGCCAGCAGCTTGGAGGGACTAGCGGGGGCAGGGGAGACCCAGTACTTC	CASSLEGLAGAGETQYF
TRBV6-5	TRBJ1-1	TRBD1	NA	15	TGTGCCAGCAGCACAGGGGACCCAGACTACACTGAAGCTTTCTTT	CASSTGDPDYTEAFF
TRBV18	TRBJ2-3	NA	NA	15	TGTGCCAGCTCACGAGCAGGGGTTCGGACAGATACGCAGTATTTT	CASSRAGVRTDTQYF
TRBV5-6	TRBJ2-1	TRBD1	NA	15	TGTGCCAGCAGCTGGGGACAGGGGAACTACAATGAGCAGTTCTTC	CASSWGQGNYNEQFF
TRBV2	TRBJ1-4	TRBD1	NA	16	TGTGCCAGCAGGATGAGACTCACAGGGGCGGGAGAAAAACTGTTTTTT	CASRMRLTGAGEKLFF
TRBV10-1	TRBJ2-1	TRBD2	NA	16	TGCGCCAGCAGTGAGTCTAGCGGGGGGGCCTTCAATGAGCAGTTCTTC	CASSESSGGAFNEQFF
TRBV7-9	TRBJ2-1	NA	NA	19	TGTGCCAGCAGCTTAGTCCCCCCTAGCGCCGGTGGGTCCTACAATGAGCAGTTCTTC	CASSLVPPSAGGSYNEQFF
TRBV6-6	TRBJ1-2	NA	NA	15	TGTGCCAGCAGTTCCCGACACGAGGGTAGCTATGGCTACACCTTC	CASSSRHEGSYGYTF
TRBV11-3	TRBJ2-1	TRBD2	NA	17	TGTGCCAGCAGCTCCTCGGGGGGATCACGGCCCTACAATGAGCAGTTCTTC	CASSSSGGSRPYNEQFF
TRBV7-2	TRBJ2-5	NA	NA	15	TGTGCCAGCAGCTTACTAGGAGGGAGCCAAGAGACCCAGTACTTC	CASSLLGGSQETQYF
TRBV9	TRBJ2-5	TRBD2	once	15	TGTGCCAGCAGCGTGGGGACTACCAGCCAAGAGACCCAGTACTTC	CASSVGTTSQETQYF
TRBV7-9	TRBJ1-1	TRBD1	NA	14	TGTGCCAGCACCAAGGGACAGACTAACACTGAAGCTTTCTTT	CASTKGQTNTEAFF
TRBV7-8	TRBJ1-5	NA	NA	13	TGTGCCAGCAGCTTAGGGCAATATCAGCCCCAGCATTTT	CASSLGQYQPQHF
TRBV16	TRBJ2-2	NA	NA	13	TGTGCCAGCAGCCATAATCGTCCCGGGGAGCTGTTTTTT	CASSHNRPGELFF